The clone carrying this TCR beta chain was counted at least ten times. The CDR3 loop spans 16 amino acids. The trim removed 0 bases at V and 3 bases at J, leaving 4 bases unmatched. Germline CDR1 and CDR2: LGHNA and YSLEER. Methods used by the authors: Counts of nucleated cells, estimated from reference gene primer amplification, were obtained. This table comes from immunoSEQ multiplex PCR, and its TCRdb copy is limited to in-frame clones, with some not included. V, J and clone size derive from that table, while D and trimming were established from the DNA sequence. Of 95,000 to 110,000 clones listed, 70% to 90% are singletons. This sample is part of a study of blood T cell repertoires in COVID-19. Looking at the study overall: Acute-phase and convalescent COVID-19 samples originated in the United States, Italy and Spain. Nucleic acid was either cDNA or gDNA, and it came from T cells, B-cell-depleted T cells, or PBMCs.

The receptor comes from a man aged 50-59 years in a cohort sampled during active COVID-19. What was sequenced was peripheral blood. The V and J genes are TRBV4-3 and TRBJ2-1; the match to TRBD2 covers 8 bases. CDR3 region: CASSQDPSGGYNEQFF. The CDR3 DNA reads TGCGCCAGCAGCCAAGACCCCAGCGGGGGCTACAATGAGCAGTTCTTC.